The 27 T cell receptor beta chains given below trace back to one sample, sequenced in a study of OX40 agonist ivuxolimab in advanced cancers. Using immunoSEQ multiplex PCR, the repertoire was profiled, and TCRdb retains in-frame clones only, with some absent. The repertoire has tens of thousands of clones, under 90% of them found once; the top ten carry 5.5% to 7%. The sample consisted of CD4+ or CD8+ T cells sorted from blood, taken in a trial of the OX40 agonist ivuxolimab. These receptors were collected from an adult with an advanced solid tumor such as melanoma, head and neck, liver or kidney cancer.

V usage is TRBV5-6 and J usage is TRBJ1-1; possible D gene TRBD1, 6 bases. CDR3 length: 15 amino acids. Trimming took off 0 bases at V and 1 base at J, with 10 bases between the two ends. CDR1 is SGHDT, CDR2 YYEEEE, per germline. As DNA, the CDR3 is TGTGCCAGCAGCTTGGAATGGGGGGCGAACACTGAAGCTTTCTTT. Translated: CASSLEWGANTEAFF.

This clone has only one observation. V and J are TRBV7-8 and TRBJ2-7, with D hard to call. V lost 0 bases and J lost 5, with 8 bases in between. This CDR3 region has 13 residues. The V gene's germline CDR1 is SGHVS and CDR2 FQNEAQ. The CDR3 protein is CASSLALGNEQYV. CDR3 coding DNA: TGTGCCAGCAGCTTAGCGCTTGGGAACGAGCAGTACGTC.

The genes are TRBV28 and TRBJ2-7, with 8 bases fitting TRBD1. Germline V gives CDR1 MDHEN, CDR2 SYDVKM. The CDR3 is made up of 14 amino acids. J gave up 2 bases and V 6 bases, and 6 bases lay outside the gene matches. In nucleotides, the CDR3 is TGTGCCAGCAGGGGGACAGGCGTTACCTACGAGCAGTACTTC. As protein: CASRGTGVTYEQYF.

This chain links TRBV27 with TRBJ2-1; D possibly uses TRBD1 or TRBD2 (6 bases each). Germline V gene data show CDR1 as MNHEY and CDR2 as SMNVEV (reference sequence). V gave up 7 bases and J gave up 0 bases, with 13 bases separating them. The CDR3 length is 15 residues. The CDR3 protein is CASTTEGGSYNEQFF. The CDR3 region has the DNA TGTGCCAGCACCACCGAGGGGGGCTCCTACAATGAGCAGTTCTTC.

The chain couples TRBV7-9 to TRBJ1-5, with D perhaps TRBD1 (5 bases). Germline assignment: CDR1 SEHNR and CDR2 FQNEAQ (reference sequence). The CDR3 loop spans 11 amino acids. Trimming took 9 bases from V and 6 from J, leaving 9 bases between them. The CDR3 loop reads CASGGGQPQHF. CDR3 nucleotides: TGTGCCAGTGGGGGGGGTCAGCCCCAGCATTTT.

The CDR3 coding sequence is TGTGCCAGCAGCACTGGGAGGGCCTGGGATGAGCAGTTCTTC. Its translation is CASSTGRAWDEQFF. The chain couples TRBV13 to TRBJ2-1; 7 bases are a match to TRBD2. The CDR3 covers 14 residues. After removal of 5 bases from V and 8 bases from J, the junction contained 9 bases not matched to a gene. Germline CDR1 reads PRHDT; CDR2 reads FYEKMQ (reference sequence).

CDR3 sequence reads: CAISSGNRKYEQYF. CDR3 nucleotide sequence: TGTGCCATCTCGTCCGGGAATCGGAAATACGAGCAGTACTTC. The V gene is TRBV2, the J gene TRBJ2-7, with a tentative D call TRBD2 (5 bases). CDR3 length: 14 amino acids. In germline, CDR1 is SNHLY, CDR2 FYNNEI. V lost 10 bases and J 4 bases, leaving 20 bases between the germline ends.

This clone was detected only once. The chain links TRBV4-2 to TRBJ1-2; tentative D call: TRBD1 (5 bases). CDR1 and CDR2 (germline): LGHNA, YNFKEQ. Trimming cost V 0 bases and J 4 bases, with 21 bases left between them. The CDR3 spans 18 residues. Here the CDR3 reads CASSQDPVSHMGLYGYTF. CDR3 in DNA: TGTGCCAGCAGCCAAGATCCTGTGTCCCACATGGGGCTCTATGGCTACACCTTC.

The chain employs TRBV4-1 and TRBJ2-1; D remains ambiguous. This CDR3 has 14 residues. Germline CDR1 is MGHRA and CDR2 is YSYEKL. V gave up 1 base and J gave up 4 bases, with 8 bases separating them. This CDR3 reads CASSQVETYNEQFF. CDR3 in DNA: TGCGCCAGCAGCCAAGTAGAGACGTACAATGAGCAGTTCTTC.

In its sample, this clone was seen once. V gene TRBV7-9 combines with J gene TRBJ1-2; the D is unclear. Per germline, CDR1 SEHNR and CDR2 FQNEAQ (reference sequence). The CDR3 loop spans 15 amino acids. Trimming left V 1 base short and J 1 base short, with 10 bases between. The CDR3 DNA follows: TGTGCCAGCAGCTTAGAGAACAGCGATAACTATGGCTACACCTTC. It codes for CASSLENSDNYGYTF.

This chain joins TRBV28 and TRBJ1-3, with D hard to call. The CDR3 has 14 residues. Per germline, CDR1 MDHEN and CDR2 SYDVKM. The V end lost 6 bases, the J end lost 0 bases, and 9 bases lay between the germline ends. CDR3 DNA sequence: TGTGCCAGCAGAACAGATACCTCTGGAAACACCATATATTTT. This sequence encodes CASRTDTSGNTIYF.

This clone was recorded only once. As DNA, the CDR3 is TGTGCCAGCAGCTCCCCTGGAAACACCATATATTTT. Protein product: CASSSPGNTIYF. The chain uses TRBV11-2 and TRBJ1-3; D gene uncertain. The CDR3 covers 12 residues. Trimming pared 4 bases from V and 2 bases from J, leaving 3 bases between. The germline V gene has CDR1 SGHAT and CDR2 FQNNGV.

This chain links TRBV7-9 with TRBJ1-1; no clear D. This CDR3 contains 11 residues. Trimming pared 6 bases from V and 7 bases from J, leaving 9 bases between. Per germline, CDR1 SEHNR and CDR2 FQNEAQ (reference sequence). CDR3: CASSWTGEAFF. The CDR3 DNA follows: TGTGCCAGCAGTTGGACGGGTGAAGCTTTCTTT. The whole variable domain, filled in from reference TRBV7-9 and TRBJ1-1, reads DTGVSQNPRHKITKRGQNVTFRCDPISEHNRLYWYRQTLGQGPEFLTYFQNEAQLEKSRLLSDRFSAERPKGSFSTLEIQRTEQGDSAMYLCASSWTGEAFFGQGTRLTVV.

The chain uses TRBV9 and TRBJ1-2; possible D gene TRBD1, 5 bases. The germline gives CDR1 SGDLS, CDR2 YYNGEE. This CDR3 spans 13 amino acids. Trimming left V 4 bases short and J 2 bases short, with 9 bases between. The CDR3 is CASSPRQNYGYTF. In DNA, the CDR3 is TGTGCCAGCAGCCCACGACAGAACTATGGCTACACCTTC.

Concerning this clone itself: Distinct nucleotide sequences in the sample also encode this CDR3. The chain combines TRBV30 with TRBJ1-1; the match to TRBD1 covers 7 bases. From germline, CDR1 is GTSNPN and CDR2 SVGIG (reference sequence). This CDR3 contains 17 residues. Trimming cost V 2 bases and J 7 bases; bases outside gene matches: 19. This chain's CDR3 is CAWSRGGWGRGAGEAFF. The CDR3 nucleotides are TGTGCCTGGAGTCGGGGTGGTTGGGGCAGGGGGGCGGGTGAAGCTTTCTTT.

The CDR3 spells CASFGRTSSYNEQFF. DNA for the CDR3: TGTGCCAGCTTCGGACGGACTAGCTCCTACAATGAGCAGTTCTTC. The chain is built from TRBV25-1 and TRBJ2-1; 7 positions match TRBD2. The CDR3 loop spans 15 amino acids. Germline V gene sequence: CDR1 MGHDK, CDR2 SYGVNS. Trimming cost V 8 bases and J 0 bases; bases outside gene matches: 7. The full variable domain, completed using reference TRBV25-1 and TRBJ2-1, is EADIYQTPRYLVIGTGKKITLECSQTMGHDKMYWYQQDPGMELHLIHYSYGVNSTEKGDLSSESTVSRIRTEHFPLTLESARPSHTSQYLCASFGRTSSYNEQFFGPGTRLTVL.

V is TRBV7-9 and J is TRBJ2-7; the D is unclear. The V gene lost 6 bases and the J gene lost 0 bases, with 9 bases spanning the gap. CDR1 and CDR2 (germline): SEHNR, FQNEAQ (reference sequence). The CDR3 has 13 residues. The CDR3 is CASRPIDSYEQYF. The CDR3 coding sequence is TGTGCCAGCAGGCCTATAGACTCCTACGAGCAGTACTTC.

This clone is a singleton in its sample. V is TRBV29-1 and J is TRBJ1-1, with D unclear. The germline V gene encodes CDR1 SQVTM and CDR2 ANQGSEA. This CDR3 has 13 residues. Trimming pared 2 bases from V and 6 bases from J, leaving 13 bases between. The chain's CDR3 is CSVEKGFGAEAFF. The CDR3 DNA reads as TGCAGCGTTGAAAAGGGCTTTGGGGCTGAAGCTTTCTTT. Looking up the rest from reference TRBV29-1 and TRBJ1-1 gives the full variable domain: SAVISQKPSRDICQRGTSLTIQCQVDSQVTMMFWYRQQPGQSLTLIATANQGSEATYESGFVIDKFPISRPNLTFSTLTVSNMSPEDSSIYLCSVEKGFGAEAFFGQGTRLTVV.

The chain combines TRBV6-5 with TRBJ1-1, with 8 nucleotides matching TRBD1. Unmatched junction bases numbered 5, after V lost 6 bases and J lost 5 bases. Germline assignment: CDR1 MNHEY and CDR2 SVGAGI. CDR3 length: 13 amino acids. For the CDR3, the DNA is TGTGCCAGCAGAGGACAGGGTAGGACTGAAGCTTTCTTT. It specifies CASRGQGRTEAFF.

This clone has a single count. The rearrangement joins TRBV27 to TRBJ1-1, with a possible D match to TRBD1 (5 bases). Trimming removed 5 bases from V and 2 bases from J, with 15 bases in between. Germline V gene lookup returns CDR1 MNHEY and CDR2 SMNVEV (reference sequence). The CDR3 sequence is 15 residues long. The CDR3 DNA reads TGTGCCAGCAGTCCTGGACAACCTACTAACACTGAAGCTTTCTTT. It yields the protein CASSPGQPTNTEAFF.

V and J are TRBV14 and TRBJ2-3; 10 nucleotides match TRBD1. The J segment lost 3 bases and the V segment lost 5 bases, leaving 5 bases of the junction unmatched. CDR1 is SGHDN, CDR2 FVKESK, per germline. The CDR3 is 15 amino acids. CDR3: CASSTRTGGTDTQYF. In DNA form, the CDR3 reads TGTGCCAGCAGCACCCGGACAGGGGGAACAGATACGCAGTATTTT.

This clone occurred once. This chain connects TRBV28 to TRBJ1-4; D unresolved. The CDR3 sequence is 20 residues long. Germline CDR1 reads MDHEN; CDR2 reads SYDVKM. V was trimmed by 7 bases and J by 0 bases, leaving 27 bases between them. Here the CDR3 reads CASTNFEVTPSSSTNEKLFF. The CDR3 nucleotides are TGTGCCAGCACCAATTTCGAGGTCACACCCTCATCCTCAACTAATGAAAAACTGTTTTTT.

V and J are TRBV7-8 and TRBJ1-1; no reliable D call. The CDR3 is 15 amino acids. Germline CDR1 reads SGHVS; CDR2 reads FQNEAQ. V gave up 5 bases and J gave up 6 bases, with 19 bases separating them. DNA of the CDR3: TGTGCCAGCAGCCTCCGGGGTGGGGTAGTCGCTGAAGCTTTCTTT. It translates to CASSLRGGVVAEAFF.

V is TRBV19 and J is TRBJ2-1; possibly TRBD1 for D (6 bases). The CDR3 is 13 residues long. Germline CDR1 LNHDA, CDR2 SQIVND (reference sequence). The ends were cut back, 7 bases at V and 3 bases at J, with 10 bases in the middle. CDR3 bases: TGTGCCAGTATAGGGGACAACTACAATGAGCAGTTCTTC. This gives the protein CASIGDNYNEQFF.

The chain combines TRBV19 with TRBJ1-5; a possible D gene is TRBD1 (6 bases). V dropped 1 base and J dropped 5 bases, with 15 bases sitting between them. Germline assignment: CDR1 LNHDA and CDR2 SQIVND (reference sequence). The CDR3 is 16 amino acids. This CDR3 reads CASSIGARGADQPQHF. DNA of the CDR3: TGTGCCAGTAGTATAGGGGCCAGGGGAGCGGATCAGCCCCAGCATTTT.

The chain combines TRBV27 with TRBJ2-2; D gene uncertain. The germline CDR1 and CDR2 sequences are MNHEY and SMNVEV (reference sequence). V was cut by 7 bases and J by 0 bases, with 15 bases left in between. The CDR3 is 16 amino acids. Here the CDR3 reads CASTRVSRPNTGELFF. The CDR3 DNA follows: TGTGCCAGCACTCGGGTATCCCGCCCGAACACCGGGGAGCTGTTTTTT.

This clone was counted between two and nine times. The rearrangement uses TRBV25-1 and TRBJ2-7; no clear D gene. V dropped 4 bases and J dropped 2 bases, with 6 bases sitting between them. This CDR3 region has 12 residues. Germline V gene lookup returns CDR1 MGHDK and CDR2 SYGVNS. This CDR3 reads CASSAQTYEQYF. As DNA, the CDR3 is TGTGCCAGCAGTGCACAGACCTACGAGCAGTACTTC.